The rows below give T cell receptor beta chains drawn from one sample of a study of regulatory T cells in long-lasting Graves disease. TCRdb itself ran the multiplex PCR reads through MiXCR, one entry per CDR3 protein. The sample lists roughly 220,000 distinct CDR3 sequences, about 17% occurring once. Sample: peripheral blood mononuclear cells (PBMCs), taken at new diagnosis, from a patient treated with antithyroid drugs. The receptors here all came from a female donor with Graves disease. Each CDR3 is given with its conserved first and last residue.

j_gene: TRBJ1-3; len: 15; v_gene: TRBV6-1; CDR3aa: CASSRGQGVGNTIYF
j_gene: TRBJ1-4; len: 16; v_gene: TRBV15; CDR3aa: CATSRLGPPRAEKLFF
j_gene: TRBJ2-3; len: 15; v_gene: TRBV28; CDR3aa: CASRTHGGGTDTQYF
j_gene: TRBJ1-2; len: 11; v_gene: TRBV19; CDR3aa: CASRIDYGYTF
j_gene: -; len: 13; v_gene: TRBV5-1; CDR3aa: CASSLYRVGGAFF
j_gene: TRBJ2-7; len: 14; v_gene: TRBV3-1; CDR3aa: CASSPGLEAYEQYF
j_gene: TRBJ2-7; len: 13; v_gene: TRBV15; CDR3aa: CATSKGVAYEQYF
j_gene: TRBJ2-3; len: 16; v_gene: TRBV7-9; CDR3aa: CASSLFRAGEPDTQYF
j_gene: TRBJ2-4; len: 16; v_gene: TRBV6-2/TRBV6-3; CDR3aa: CASSYDGFIAKNIQYF
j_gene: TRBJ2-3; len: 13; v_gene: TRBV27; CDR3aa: CASGLSREDTQYF
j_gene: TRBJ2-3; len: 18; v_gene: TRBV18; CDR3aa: CASSPLAGWSGRGYTQYF
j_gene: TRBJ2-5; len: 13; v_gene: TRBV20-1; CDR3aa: CSARGHSQETQYF
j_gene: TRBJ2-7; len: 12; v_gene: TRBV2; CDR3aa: CASGGLSYEQYF